A selection of T cell receptor beta chains follows, all from one sample in a study of cytomegalovirus exposure and HLA in healthy donors. Only in-frame clones appear in the TCRdb table, and some are missing; sequencing was by immunoSEQ multiplex PCR. The table includes around 160,000 clones, roughly 85% detected once. The sequencing sample was made of PBMCs. All receptors come from a man in his fifties or sixties in good health and CMV-seropositive. CDR3s include the opening cysteine and the closing phenylalanine or tryptophan. D genes are given only for firm matches. The size field is filled for only some rows; it gives once, few, many or a size class.

clone_size	j_call	cdr3_length	d_call	v_call	cdr3_nt	cdr3_aa
NA	TRBJ2-2	17	NA	TRBV5-1	TGCGCCAGCAGCTTGTTCTCGCGGCCGTCGAACACCGGGGAGCTGTTTTTT	CASSLFSRPSNTGELFF
NA	TRBJ2-3	17	NA	TRBV1	TGCACCAGCAGCCAAGTACTCGGCGGGGGGTCGACAGATACGCAGTATTTT	CTSSQVLGGGSTDTQYF
NA	TRBJ1-2	14	NA	TRBV5-4	TGTGCCAGCAGCCTTACAGGGACTAGAGGGGGCTACACCTTC	CASSLTGTRGGYTF
NA	TRBJ2-6	19	NA	TRBV5-8	TGTGCCAGCAGCTTGGGCAGGGGAGTCTTACGCGCTGGGGCCAACGTCCTGACTTTC	CASSLGRGVLRAGANVLTF
few	TRBJ1-6	14	NA	TRBV6-1	TGTGCCAGCAGTCCGGACAGTGACAATTCACCCCTCCACTTT	CASSPDSDNSPLHF
NA	TRBJ1-4	16	NA	TRBV7-9	TGTGCCAGCAGCGTGAAAGGAAGGAGTTATAATGAAAAACTGTTTTTT	CASSVKGRSYNEKLFF
NA	TRBJ2-2	19	TRBD2	TRBV9	TGTGCCAGCAGCCCAAGCCTCCGGACTAGCGGAGCGAACACCGGGGAGCTGTTTTTT	CASSPSLRTSGANTGELFF
few	TRBJ1-2	14	NA	TRBV6-5	TGTGCCAGCAGGGTAGAGGGCAGGAACTATGGCTACACCTTC	CASRVEGRNYGYTF
NA	TRBJ1-5	15	NA	TRBV28	TGTGCCAGCAGGGTCCCGGGTGTGGTAGGTCAGCCCCAGCATTTT	CASRVPGVVGQPQHF
NA	TRBJ2-3	16	TRBD2	TRBV7-9	TGTGCCAGCAGCTTTTCAGCGGGGTTCTACACAGATACGCAGTATTTT	CASSFSAGFYTDTQYF
NA	TRBJ2-7	12	NA	TRBV27	TGTGCCAGCCCCTGGGGGGTTAGGGAGCAGTACTTC	CASPWGVREQYF
NA	TRBJ2-7	14	TRBD1	TRBV7-9	TGTGCCAGCAGCCCGCGGACAGGTTCCAACGAGCAGTACTTC	CASSPRTGSNEQYF
NA	TRBJ2-7	16	NA	TRBV28	TGTGCCAGCAGTTTTCGCTTACCGGTTTTACCCTACGAGCAGTACTTC	CASSFRLPVLPYEQYF
few	TRBJ2-7	13	TRBD1	TRBV2	TGTGCCAGCAGGGACAGGGGGAACTACGAGCAGTACTTC	CASRDRGNYEQYF
NA	TRBJ1-1	14	NA	TRBV5-1	TGCGCCAGCAGCACCCGGGATCCCATGGCGGAAGCTTTCTTT	CASSTRDPMAEAFF
NA	TRBJ2-1	15	NA	TRBV5-8	TGTGCCAGCAGCTTAATGGAGGGGGGGCTCAATGAGCAGTTCTTC	CASSLMEGGLNEQFF
NA	TRBJ1-3	15	NA	TRBV19	TGTGCCAGTAGTATGGGGCGGTCCTCTGGAAACACCATATATTTT	CASSMGRSSGNTIYF
NA	TRBJ2-7	14	NA	TRBV10-3	TGTGCCATCAGTGTGGACGGGGAGATCTACGAGCAGTACTTC	CAISVDGEIYEQYF
NA	TRBJ1-3	18	NA	TRBV14	TGTGCCAGCAGCCAAGATGCCTTGTCAGGGGCGGGTGGAAACACCATATATTTT	CASSQDALSGAGGNTIYF
NA	TRBJ2-1	19	TRBD2	TRBV13	TGTGCCAGCAGCTTAGCAGGGACTAGCGGGGGGTCCCCCTACAATGAGCAGTTCTTC	CASSLAGTSGGSPYNEQFF
NA	TRBJ2-2	16	NA	TRBV4-1	TGCGCCAGCAGCCAAGATCTGGGGGCGGTCGGCGGGGAGCTGTTTTTT	CASSQDLGAVGGELFF
NA	TRBJ2-7	14	NA	TRBV4-3	TGCGCCAGCAGCCCCAGACTAGTCTCGGGGGAGCAGTACTTC	CASSPRLVSGEQYF
NA	TRBJ1-2	10	NA	TRBV2	TGTGCCAGCAGTGATTCCCGCGTCACCTTC	CASSDSRVTF
NA	TRBJ1-2	15	TRBD1	TRBV6-1	TGTGCCAGCAGCTCTGGACAGGGAACTAACTATGGCTACACCTTC	CASSSGQGTNYGYTF
NA	TRBJ2-5	15	NA	TRBV5-1	TGCGCCAGCAGCTTGGTATGGGGGGACCAAGAGACCCAGTACTTC	CASSLVWGDQETQYF
few	TRBJ2-5	16	NA	TRBV5-6	TGTGCCAGCAGCTTGGCCGGTCAAACTCTCCAAGAGACCCAGTACTTC	CASSLAGQTLQETQYF
NA	TRBJ2-5	16	TRBD2	TRBV5-1	TGCGCCAGCAGCTCTGGACTAGCGGGGGTCCAAGAGACCCAGTACTTC	CASSSGLAGVQETQYF
once	TRBJ1-3	14	NA	TRBV27	TGTGCCAGCGGGCCAAGGGGGTACGGAAACACCATATATTTT	CASGPRGYGNTIYF
NA	TRBJ1-1	15	NA	TRBV28	TGTGCCAGCAGTCCCCCCCCAGGGATCGGCACTGAAGCTTTCTTT	CASSPPPGIGTEAFF
NA	TRBJ2-5	16	NA	TRBV9	TGTGCCAGCAGCGTAGGTGGGGCGTTGATACGGGAGACCCAGTACTTC	CASSVGGALIRETQYF
once	TRBJ2-1	16	TRBD2	TRBV29-1	TGCAGCGTTGTTAGCGCGGGGGGCCCGCCCTACAATGAGCAGTTCTTC	CSVVSAGGPPYNEQFF
NA	TRBJ1-1	14	NA	TRBV4-1	TGCGCCAGCAGCCCCAAGGAGGGGAACACTGAAGCTTTCTTT	CASSPKEGNTEAFF
NA	TRBJ2-5	14	NA	TRBV5-1	TGCGCCAGCAGTAAGCTGGGGGCCCAAGAGACCCAGTACTTC	CASSKLGAQETQYF
NA	TRBJ1-5	15	TRBD1	TRBV2	TGTGCCAGCAGTTTGAGACAGGGGAGCAATCAGCCCCAGCATTTT	CASSLRQGSNQPQHF
NA	TRBJ1-1	14	TRBD1	TRBV29-1	TGCAGCGTTGGACACAGGGGATCGAACACTGAAGCTTTCTTT	CSVGHRGSNTEAFF
NA	TRBJ2-5	16	NA	TRBV7-9	TGTGCCAGCAGCCTGGCGTGGCTAGGAGGCCAAGAGACCCAGTACTTC	CASSLAWLGGQETQYF
NA	TRBJ2-4	14	NA	TRBV27	TGTGCCAGCAGCCTGCCCGGGGAAAAAAACATTCAGTACTTC	CASSLPGEKNIQYF
once	TRBJ2-3	14	TRBD2	TRBV7-9	TGTGCCAGCAGCACCCGGGAGGGCACAGATACGCAGTATTTT	CASSTREGTDTQYF
NA	TRBJ2-5	14	TRBD1	TRBV5-4	TGTGCCAGCAGCTCCCGACAGGGACGAGAGACCCAGTACTTC	CASSSRQGRETQYF
NA	TRBJ1-4	15	NA	TRBV5-1	TGCGCCAGCAGCCCTACCAACAGCTTAACGGAAAAACTGTTTTTT	CASSPTNSLTEKLFF
NA	TRBJ2-5	15	NA	TRBV7-9	TGTGCCAGCAGCACCGCCGGGACACGTAAAGAGACCCAGTACTTC	CASSTAGTRKETQYF
NA	TRBJ2-4	16	TRBD1	TRBV5-5	TGTGCCAGCAGCACCTCGACAGGGTGGGCCAAAAACATTCAGTACTTC	CASSTSTGWAKNIQYF
NA	TRBJ2-4	17	NA	TRBV10-2	TGCGCCAGCAGTGAGTCTACGTCGATCAGACTTCAAAACATTCAGTACTTC	CASSESTSIRLQNIQYF
NA	TRBJ2-3	16	NA	TRBV9	TGTGCCAGCAGCGTAGGAAAGCGGACCTACACAGATACGCAGTATTTT	CASSVGKRTYTDTQYF
few	TRBJ2-1	13	NA	TRBV5-4	TGTGCCAGCAGTCTCCCCCTCTACAATGAGCAGTTCTTC	CASSLPLYNEQFF
NA	TRBJ2-5	17	TRBD2	TRBV7-6	TGTGCCAGCAGCTTATCTGCAGGACTAGCGGGGGGGGAGACCCAGTACTTC	CASSLSAGLAGGETQYF
few	TRBJ1-5	13	NA	TRBV7-8	TGTGCCAGCAGCGACACCCTGTTTCAGCCCCAGCATTTT	CASSDTLFQPQHF
NA	TRBJ2-3	13	NA	TRBV30	TGTGCCTGGAGTTTGGGAGCAATGGATACGCAGTATTTT	CAWSLGAMDTQYF
NA	TRBJ1-5	16	NA	TRBV7-2	TGTGCCAGCAGCTTATCTGGCAGGGTAGCCAATCAGCCCCAGCATTTT	CASSLSGRVANQPQHF
NA	TRBJ1-1	16	NA	TRBV14	TGTGCCAGCAGCCAAGATTGGGGAGTTGCGAACACTGAAGCTTTCTTT	CASSQDWGVANTEAFF
NA	TRBJ2-7	12	NA	TRBV5-6	TGTGCCAGCAGCTTGAATAACTACGAGCAGTACTTC	CASSLNNYEQYF
once	TRBJ1-2	15	TRBD1	TRBV9	TGTGCCAGCAGCGTAGGACAGGGCACCTACTATGGCTACACCTTC	CASSVGQGTYYGYTF
NA	TRBJ1-6	13	TRBD1	TRBV2	TGTGCCAGCGGGGACAGGGCCCCATCACCCCTCCACTTT	CASGDRAPSPLHF
once	TRBJ1-5	17	TRBD1	TRBV29-1	TGCAGCGAAACTGGGACAGGGGAGCTTTATAGCAATCAGCCCCAGCATTTT	CSETGTGELYSNQPQHF
NA	TRBJ1-2	14	NA	TRBV7-8	TGTGCCAGCAGCAAAGACAGTTTGTACTATGGCTACACCTTC	CASSKDSLYYGYTF
NA	TRBJ2-7	14	NA	TRBV7-9	TGTGCCAGCAGCTCCGGAGGGTACTCCTACGAGCAGTACTTC	CASSSGGYSYEQYF
NA	TRBJ1-5	13	NA	TRBV6-5	TGTGCCAGCACAACGGGGGGCAATCAGCCCCAGCATTTT	CASTTGGNQPQHF